This T cell receptor beta chain was identified during a study of radiation and T cells in renal cell carcinoma. General study results and limits: From baseline, blood top tumor clonotypes peaked at 2 weeks post-radiation.

Looked up from germline, CDR1 is LNHNV and CDR2 is YYDKDF (reference sequence). There are 15 residues in the CDR3. V lost 0 bases, J lost 5 bases, and 10 bases lay in between. Note on this clone: Its antigen is unidentified.

Using immunoSEQ multiplex PCR, the repertoire was profiled, and TCRdb retains in-frame clones only, with some absent. The sample lists some 100,000 clones, 82% occurring once. Time point described: baseline pretreatment blood. Treatment: 15 Gy SBRT to primary tumor, nephrectomy 4 weeks later. After SBRT, blood was collected at 2 and 4 weeks, plus baseline. Clear cell pathology was present in this patient's renal cell carcinoma. This chain connects TRBV15 to TRBJ1-4, with D perhaps matching TRBD1 (6 bases). The sample consisted of blood, taken from a patient whose treatment included radiotherapy and nephrectomy. This sequence was found in a man aged 60 to 75 with renal cell carcinoma. As DNA, the CDR3 is TGTGCCACCAGCAGAGATCGTACAGGGAATGAAAAACTGTTTTTT. Amino acids: CATSRDRTGNEKLFF.